This T cell receptor (beta chain) appears in the sequencing data of a study of cytomegalovirus exposure and HLA in healthy donors. This clone turned up a few times. This CDR3 region has 15 residues. Trimming pared 5 bases from V and 2 bases from J, leaving 13 bases between. Looked up from germline, CDR1 is SGHVS and CDR2 is FQNEAQ. The PCR used 60 Vbeta and 13 Jbeta primers. Using immunoSEQ multiplex PCR, the repertoire was profiled, and TCRdb retains in-frame clones only, with some absent. The sample lists 90,000 to 120,000 clones; under 80% were seen once. The rearrangement uses TRBV7-8 and TRBJ1-5; D unresolved. Sequenced input: PBMCs. The clonotype originates from a middle-aged woman in good health and CMV-seropositive. Written as DNA, the CDR3 is TGTGCCAGCAGCGCCGCGGGTAAGGGCAATCAGCCCCAGCATTTT. Its translation is CASSAAGKGNQPQHF.